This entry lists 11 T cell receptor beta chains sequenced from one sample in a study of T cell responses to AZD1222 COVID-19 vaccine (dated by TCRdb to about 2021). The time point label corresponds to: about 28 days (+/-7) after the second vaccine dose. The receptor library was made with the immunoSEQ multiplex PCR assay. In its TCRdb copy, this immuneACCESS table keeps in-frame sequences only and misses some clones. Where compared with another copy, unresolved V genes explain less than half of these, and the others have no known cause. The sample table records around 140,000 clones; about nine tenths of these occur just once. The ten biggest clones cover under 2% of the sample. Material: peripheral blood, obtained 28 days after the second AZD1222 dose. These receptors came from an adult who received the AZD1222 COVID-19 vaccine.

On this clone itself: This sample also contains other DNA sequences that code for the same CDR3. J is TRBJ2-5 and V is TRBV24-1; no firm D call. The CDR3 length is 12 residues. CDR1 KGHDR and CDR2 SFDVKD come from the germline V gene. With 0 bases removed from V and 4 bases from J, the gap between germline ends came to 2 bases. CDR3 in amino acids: CATSDLGETQYF. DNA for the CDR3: TGTGCCACCAGTGATTTGGGAGAGACCCAGTACTTC.

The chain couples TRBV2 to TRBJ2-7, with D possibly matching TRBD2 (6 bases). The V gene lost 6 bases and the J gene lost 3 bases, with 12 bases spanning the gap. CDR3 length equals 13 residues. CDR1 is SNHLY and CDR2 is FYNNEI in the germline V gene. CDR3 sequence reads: CASRGTGVYEQYF. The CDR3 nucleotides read TGTGCCAGCAGAGGGACGGGAGTCTACGAGCAGTACTTC.

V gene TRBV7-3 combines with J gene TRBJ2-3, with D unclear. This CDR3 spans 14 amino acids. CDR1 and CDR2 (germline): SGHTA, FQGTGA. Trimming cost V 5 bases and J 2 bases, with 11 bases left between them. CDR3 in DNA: TGTGCCAGCAGCCAAGGGCAGACCACAGATACGCAGTATTTT. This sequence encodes CASSQGQTTDTQYF.

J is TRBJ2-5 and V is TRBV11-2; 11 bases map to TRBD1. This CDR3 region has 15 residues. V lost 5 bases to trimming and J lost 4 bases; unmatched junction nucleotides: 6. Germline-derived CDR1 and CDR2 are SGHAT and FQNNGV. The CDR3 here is CASSLGQGAGETQYF. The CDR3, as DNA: TGTGCCAGCAGCCTAGGACAGGGGGCAGGAGAGACCCAGTACTTC.

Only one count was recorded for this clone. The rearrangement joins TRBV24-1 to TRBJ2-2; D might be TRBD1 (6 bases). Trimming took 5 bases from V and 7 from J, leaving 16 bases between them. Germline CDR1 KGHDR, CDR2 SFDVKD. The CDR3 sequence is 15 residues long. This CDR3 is CATSVAPGVNGELFF. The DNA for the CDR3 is TGTGCCACCAGTGTGGCTCCAGGGGTGAACGGGGAGCTGTTTTTT.

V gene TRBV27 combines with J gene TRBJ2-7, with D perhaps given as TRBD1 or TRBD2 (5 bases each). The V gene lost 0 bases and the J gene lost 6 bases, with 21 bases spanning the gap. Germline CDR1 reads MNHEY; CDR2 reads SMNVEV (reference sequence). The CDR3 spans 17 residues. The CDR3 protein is CASSLSTRGPPRREQYF. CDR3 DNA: TGTGCCAGCAGTTTATCTACTAGGGGACCTCCACGGCGCGAGCAGTACTTC.

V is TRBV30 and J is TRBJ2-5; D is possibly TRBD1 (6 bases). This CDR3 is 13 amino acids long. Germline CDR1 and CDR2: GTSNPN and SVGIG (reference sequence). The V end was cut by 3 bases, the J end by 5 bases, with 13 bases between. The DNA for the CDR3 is TGTGCCTGGAGCGCGGACAGTACGGAGACCCAGTACTTC. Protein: CAWSADSTETQYF.

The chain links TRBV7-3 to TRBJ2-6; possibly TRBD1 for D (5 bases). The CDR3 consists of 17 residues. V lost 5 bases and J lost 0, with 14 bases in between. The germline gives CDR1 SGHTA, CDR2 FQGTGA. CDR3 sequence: CASSHWTDSSGANVLTF. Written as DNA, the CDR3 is TGTGCCAGCAGCCATTGGACCGACAGCTCTGGGGCCAACGTCCTGACTTTC.

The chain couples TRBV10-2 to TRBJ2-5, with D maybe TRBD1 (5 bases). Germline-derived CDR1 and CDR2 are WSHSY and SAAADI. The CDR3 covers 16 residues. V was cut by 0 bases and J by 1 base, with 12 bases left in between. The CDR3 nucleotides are TGCGCCAGCAGTGAGTCGACGGGCAGGGTCCAAGAGACCCAGTACTTC. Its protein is CASSESTGRVQETQYF.

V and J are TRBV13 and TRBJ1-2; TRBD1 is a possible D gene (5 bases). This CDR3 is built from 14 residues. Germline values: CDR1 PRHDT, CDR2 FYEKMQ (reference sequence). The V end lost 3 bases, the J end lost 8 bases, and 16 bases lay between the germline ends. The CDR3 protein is CASSFRDPRGGYTF. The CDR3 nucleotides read TGTGCCAGCAGCTTCCGGGACCCAAGAGGGGGCTACACCTTC.

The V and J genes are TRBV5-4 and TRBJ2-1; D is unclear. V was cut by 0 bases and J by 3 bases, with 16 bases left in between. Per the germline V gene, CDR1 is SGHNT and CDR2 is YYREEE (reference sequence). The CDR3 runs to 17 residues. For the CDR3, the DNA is TGTGCCAGCAGCTTGGGACCTTCCCTCGGCTACTACAATGAGCAGTTCTTC. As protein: CASSLGPSLGYYNEQFF.